The 20 T cell receptor beta chains below were found in one sample sequenced in a study of blood T cell repertoires in COVID-19. Here immunoSEQ multiplex PCR was the method, and the copy in TCRdb shows in-frame clones only, minus some. The sample holds 90,000 to 120,000 clones, 80% seen once. Sequences were obtained from peripheral blood. The receptors were gathered from a man aged 65 to 85 with acute or convalescent COVID-19.

V gene TRBV6-6 combines with J gene TRBJ2-1; 10 bases agree with TRBD2. Germline V gene lookup returns CDR1 MNHNY and CDR2 SVGAGI (reference sequence). This CDR3 is built from 15 residues. V lost 0 bases to trimming and J lost 8 bases; unmatched junction nucleotides: 4. CDR3 bases: TGTGCCAGCAGTTACTCAAGCGGGGGGGCCTATGAGCAGTTCTTC. Translated: CASSYSSGGAYEQFF.

The chain carries TRBV24-1 and TRBJ2-2, with 9 bases fitting TRBD1. Germline values: CDR1 KGHDR, CDR2 SFDVKD. V was clipped by 3 bases and J by 12 bases; unmatched bases: 1. CDR3 length equals 12 residues. The CDR3 loop is CATSDGTGKLFF. CDR3 DNA sequence: TGTGCCACCAGTGATGGGACAGGGAAGCTGTTTTTT.

This clone has a count of ten or more. The chain uses TRBV5-6 and TRBJ1-2; 8 nucleotides match TRBD1. Losses at the gene ends were 4 bases for V and 4 bases for J; bases not matched to a gene: 9. This CDR3 comprises 15 residues. CDR1 SGHDT and CDR2 YYEEEE come from the germline V gene. The CDR3 protein is CASSPMTGDPYGYTF. The CDR3 region has the DNA TGTGCCAGCAGCCCTATGACAGGGGATCCCTATGGCTACACCTTC.

This chain connects TRBV7-8 to TRBJ2-2, with TRBD1 matching over 8 bases. With V trimmed by 6 bases and J by 1 base, 4 bases remained unmatched. CDR1 is SGHVS, CDR2 FQNEAQ, per germline. This CDR3 spans 15 amino acids. CDR3 loop: CASRGQVLNTGELFF. The CDR3 nucleotides read TGTGCCAGCAGGGGACAGGTGTTGAACACCGGGGAGCTGTTTTTT.

The chain couples TRBV3-1 (or the pseudogene TRBV3-2) to TRBJ1-2; D is perhaps TRBD1 (5 bases). Germline values: CDR1 LGHDT, CDR2 YNNKEL (reference sequence). This CDR3 region has 15 residues. V was shortened by 4 bases and J by 4 bases, with 16 bases between the two germline ends. The CDR3, as DNA: TGTGCCAGCAGCCCCCGAGGGGAGGACCTCTATGGCTACACCTTC. Protein product: CASSPRGEDLYGYTF.

This clone has only a few counts. This chain links TRBV5-1 with TRBJ2-7, with TRBD2 matching over 9 bases. Germline values: CDR1 SGHRS, CDR2 YFSETQ. V lost 4 bases and J lost 4; bases outside the gene matches: 9. This CDR3 comprises 15 residues. CDR3 sequence (DNA): TGCGCCAGCAGCCTGACAGGCGGGGGGGCTTACGAGCAGTACTTC. This translates into CASSLTGGGAYEQYF.

The rearrangement uses TRBV6-5 and TRBJ2-7; 9 nucleotides match TRBD1. Germline values: CDR1 MNHEY, CDR2 SVGAGI. This CDR3 comprises 14 residues. V lost 5 bases, J lost 7 bases, and 9 bases stayed unmatched. The DNA of the CDR3 is TGTGCCAGCAGTACGGGACAGGGTGCAGGAGAGCAGTACTTC. Encoded protein: CASSTGQGAGEQYF.

The genes are TRBV6-2 or TRBV6-3 and TRBJ1-1; 7 bases are a match to TRBD1. CDR1 MNHEY and CDR2 SVGEGT come from the germline V gene. With 4 bases clipped from V and 1 base from J, the junction kept 12 bases outside the gene matches. This CDR3 spans 17 amino acids. As DNA, the CDR3 is TGTGCCAGCAGTTTCCCCCCCCGGACAGGCGGGAACACTGAAGCTTTCTTT. Its protein product is CASSFPPRTGGNTEAFF.

This chain joins TRBV5-6 and TRBJ2-7, with 8 bases aligning to TRBD1. V shed 4 bases and J 0 bases; nucleotides not matched to a gene: 3. The germline CDR1 and CDR2 sequences are SGHDT and YYEEEE. The CDR3 spans 14 residues. The CDR3 DNA reads TGTGCCAGCAGCAGGACAGGGTTCTCCTACGAGCAGTACTTC. Amino acids: CASSRTGFSYEQYF. Based on the CDR3 plus reference TRBV5-6 and TRBJ2-7, the full variable domain is DAGVTQSPTHLIKTRGQQVTLRCSPKSGHDTVSWYQQALGQGPQFIFQYYEEEERQRGNFPDRFSGHQFPNYSSELNVNALLLGDSALYLCASSRTGFSYEQYFGPGTRLTVT.

The CDR3 DNA reads as TGTGCCAGCAGCTTATACGGGGCGGGGCCAGAGACCCAGTACTTC. Its protein is CASSLYGAGPETQYF. The gene calls are TRBV7-9 and TRBJ2-5, with D tentatively TRBD2 (6 bases). This CDR3 region has 15 residues. Deletions cut 2 bases from V and 4 bases from J, with 14 bases between. From germline, CDR1 is SEHNR and CDR2 FQNEAQ (reference sequence).

The chain has TRBV2 and TRBJ2-3, with 14 bases identical to TRBD2. V shed 5 bases and J 7 bases; nucleotides not matched to a gene: 5. The CDR3 consists of 15 residues. Germline CDR1 and CDR2: SNHLY and FYNNEI. The CDR3 nucleotides read TGTGCCAGCAGTCGACTAGCGGGGGGGCGGAATACGCAGTATTTT. Encoded protein: CASSRLAGGRNTQYF.

The V gene is TRBV9, the J gene TRBJ2-5, with 9 bases fitting TRBD2. The junction had 3 bases not matched to a gene; V was cut back by 0 bases and J by 3 bases. CDR3 length equals 15 residues. The germline V gene encodes CDR1 SGDLS and CDR2 YYNGEE. CDR3 nucleotide sequence: TGTGCCAGCAGCGTAGAGGGGACTAGCAAAGAGACCCAGTACTTC. Its translation is CASSVEGTSKETQYF.

V gene TRBV12-5 combines with J gene TRBJ1-1; TRBD1 might be the D (6 bases). CDR3 length: 14 amino acids. Trimming removed 7 bases at V and 1 base at J, with 13 bases between. CDR1 LGHNT and CDR2 FRNRAP come from the germline V gene. In DNA form, the CDR3 reads TGTGCTAGTGTCTTCGGACAGTGGAACACTGAAGCTTTCTTT. As protein: CASVFGQWNTEAFF. Full variable domain (rest looked up from reference TRBV12-5 and TRBJ1-1): DARVTQTPRHKVTEMGQEVTMRCQPILGHNTVFWYRQTMMQGLELLAYFRNRAPLDDSGMPKDRFSAEMPDATLATLKIQPSEPRDSAVYFCASVFGQWNTEAFFGQGTRLTVV.

In this sample, this clone turned up a few times. The chain carries TRBV19 and TRBJ2-1; no clear D. Germline-derived CDR1 and CDR2 are LNHDA and SQIVND (reference sequence). The V and J ends lost 0 bases and 3 bases respectively, with 12 bases between them. CDR3 length equals 16 residues. Here the CDR3 DNA reads TGTGCCAGTAGTATAGATGGAGCGCTGCTCTACAATGAGCAGTTCTTC. The encoded protein is CASSIDGALLYNEQFF.

The genes are TRBV19 and TRBJ1-5, with 9 bases that match TRBD1. This CDR3 contains 13 residues. In germline, CDR1 is LNHDA, CDR2 SQIVND (reference sequence). V trimming: 5 bases; J trimming: 8 bases; junction bases outside the gene matches: 4. The CDR3 DNA follows: TGTGCCAGTAGTGTGACAGGGGGAGAGCCCCAGCATTTT. This translates into CASSVTGGEPQHF.

The chain carries TRBV3-1 (or the pseudogene TRBV3-2) and TRBJ1-3; TRBD1 matches 7 bases. Trimming took 2 bases from V and 4 from J; bases not matched to a gene: 11. The germline V gene encodes CDR1 LGHDT and CDR2 YNNKEL (reference sequence). This CDR3 region has 17 residues. CDR3 region: CASSQRQGNEWGNTIYF. The CDR3 DNA reads as TGTGCCAGCAGCCAACGACAGGGCAACGAATGGGGAAACACCATATATTTT.

The chain uses TRBV19 and TRBJ2-1, with 9 nucleotides matching TRBD2. CDR1 and CDR2 (germline): LNHDA, SQIVND (reference sequence). CDR3 length: 15 residues. V lost 5 bases to trimming and J lost 5 bases; unmatched junction nucleotides: 7. The CDR3 here is CASSWLAGLNNEQFF. As DNA, the CDR3 is TGTGCCAGTAGTTGGCTAGCGGGGCTAAACAATGAGCAGTTCTTC.

The CDR3 region is CATSSGGAADTQYF. In DNA, the CDR3 is TGTGCCACCTCTAGCGGGGGGGCCGCGGATACGCAGTATTTT. This chain connects TRBV19 to TRBJ2-3; 12 positions match TRBD2. This CDR3 spans 14 amino acids. Germline assignment: CDR1 LNHDA and CDR2 SQIVND (reference sequence). Unmatched junction bases numbered 8, after V lost 10 bases and J lost 6 bases.

The chain links TRBV21-1 to TRBJ1-2; the tabulated D call, TRBD1, remains unverified against the DNA. TRBV21-1 counts as a pseudogene. The CDR3 consists of 13 residues. The CDR3 here is CAGWTGWDYGYTF. The CDR3 DNA follows: TGTGCCGGCTGGACAGGATGGGACTATGGCTACACCTTC.

The J gene is TRBJ1-2, the V gene TRBV9; no firm D call. The CDR3 spans 13 residues. The V end was cut by 6 bases, the J end by 2 bases, with 11 bases between. Germline-derived CDR1 and CDR2 are SGDLS and YYNGEE. CDR3 nucleotides: TGTGCCAGCACTAGGGAGGGAAACTATGGCTACACCTTC. Translating gives CASTREGNYGYTF.